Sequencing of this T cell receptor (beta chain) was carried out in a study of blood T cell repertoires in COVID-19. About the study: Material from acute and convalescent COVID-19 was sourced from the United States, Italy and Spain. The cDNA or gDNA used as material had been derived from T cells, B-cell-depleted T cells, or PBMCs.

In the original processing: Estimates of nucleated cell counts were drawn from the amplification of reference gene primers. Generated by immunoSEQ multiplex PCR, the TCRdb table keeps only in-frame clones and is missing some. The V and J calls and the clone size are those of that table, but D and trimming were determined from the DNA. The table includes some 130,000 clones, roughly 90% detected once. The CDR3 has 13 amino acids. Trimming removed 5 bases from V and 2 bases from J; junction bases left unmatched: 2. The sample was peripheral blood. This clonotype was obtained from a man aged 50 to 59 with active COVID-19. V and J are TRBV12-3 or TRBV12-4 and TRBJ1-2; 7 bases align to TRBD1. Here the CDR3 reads CASSETGNYGYTF. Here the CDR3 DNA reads TGTGCCAGCAGTGAGACAGGGAACTATGGCTACACCTTC.